This TCR beta chain derives from a study of Ad26.COV2.S vaccination and SARS-CoV-2 variants (dated by TCRdb to the early 2020s). As for the study more broadly: Donors in the vaccine arm were drawn from COV1001, a multicentre, randomized, double-blind, placebo-controlled phase I-IIa trial testing Ad26.COV2.S in healthy adults. Ad26.COV2.S was administered intramuscularly at 5 x 10^10 or 1 x 10^11 viral particles, either as a single shot or as two shots given 56 days apart. TCRbeta repertoire sequencing served as the tool for gauging how specific and how broad the SARS-CoV-2-reactive T cell receptors were following Ad26.COV2.S vaccination. The TCR-sequenced set comprised approximately 32 samples: some 19 Ad26.COV2.S vaccine recipients, 5 placebo recipients and 8 SARS-CoV-2 convalescent individuals. Trial participants were randomized into five groups of five, in which low-dose or high-dose Ad26.COV2.S was given once or twice, or placebo was given on both occasions. Investigators did not know the trial group allocation while performing experiments and assessing outcomes. Results and caveats for the whole study, not just this receptor: Comparing responses between vaccine doses or regimens was not something the study was powered to do. After vaccination, substantial breadth of spike-specific CD8+ and CD4+ T cell responses was reported. Ad26.COV2.S recipients had higher spike-specific TCR breadth than placebo recipients (P = 0.0014). Vaccine and placebo recipients had similar non-spike TCR breadth, a finding consistent with the vaccine containing only spike. The authors noted that the TCR breadth and depth analyses may have underestimated total T cell responses.

This clone was seen a few times. Its antigen is unknown. The input lacks base qualities; no much larger clone sits a single base away. The CDR3 contains 17 residues, cysteine and phenylalanine counted. CDR3 DNA only is kept here, 51 bases in frame from base 1. A distance of 17 bases separates the germline ends of V and J, which lose 7 bases and 1 base respectively. In the germline V gene, CDR1 corresponds to MDHEN and CDR2 to SYDVKM. According to the study, the label for this sample's treatment or condition signals: some 20 received Ad26.COV2.S at low or high dose, single or two shots; roughly five received placebo; per-sample allocation not given. For vaccine and placebo recipients, the sequenced repertoires came from samples collected on day 63 after the first injection. Between 29 July and 7 August 2020, Cohort 1b enrolled fewer than 30 adults aged 18-55 years at one site in Boston, USA. Ad26.COV2.S consisted of a replication-incompetent adenovirus type 26 vector by which a prefusion-stabilized SARS-CoV-2 spike protein from the original Wuhan strain was expressed.

The immunoSEQ Assay was used to sequence TCRbeta CDR3 regions. After extraction, genomic DNA underwent amplification by bias-controlled multiplex PCR, followed by high-throughput sequencing. As for how the authors treated the data: To quantify the absolute abundance of every unique TCRbeta CDR3 region, sequences were collapsed and filtered. Usable DNA was measured by amplifying reference genes present in all nucleated cells, and TCRbeta template counts were normalized to that usable DNA to estimate T cell fraction. Repertoire TCRs were annotated as SARS-CoV-2-specific by exact matching of V gene, CDR3 amino acid sequence and J gene to a known reactive TCR set. The reference SARS-CoV-2 TCR set was derived from MIRA and filtered for enrichment in COVID-19-positive ImmuneCODE repertoires, a step that removed public or cross-reactive TCRs. Based on the MIRA antigens, annotated TCRs were further analysed at the level of specific ORF or position within ORF. Breadth was defined as the number of annotated unique rearrangements divided by the total number of unique productive rearrangements, and depth was defined as the summed frequency of the annotated unique rearrangements. TCR breadth was compared between groups using two-sided Wilcoxon rank-sum tests. Drawn from immuneACCESS, this table holds only the in-frame rearrangements with V and J called that TCRdb kept. Clones are partly lost; checked studies trace under half to an unresolved V gene and leave the rest unexplained. The D gene and trimming were derived from the DNA, and the V and J assignments and clone size from that table. The sample has fewer than 500,000 clones on record, about nine tenths of them singletons. The ten largest clones add up to approximately 4.3% of the sample.

The receptor was derived from a person between 18 and 65 years old who received the Ad26.COV2.S COVID-19 vaccine or a placebo. The source was peripheral blood, collected in a trial of Ad26.COV2.S vaccine versus placebo. The chain was built from TRBV28 and TRBJ1-6, with TRBD1 tentatively as D gene (5 bases match). The base sequence is TGTGCCAGCAAGATGACCGCGGGGGGTTCCTATAATTCACCCCTCCACTTT. Translated, it reads CASKMTAGGSYNSPLHF.